A single sample is the source of the 8 T cell receptor beta chains below, sequenced in a study of blood T cells in healthy people across ages. Primers used in a second PCR of roughly 7 to 12 cycles were a sample-barcoded 5' primer and a J-beta primer mix. TCRdb re-called the 5' RACE reads with MiXCR, one entry per CDR3 protein. The sample has roughly 1 million distinct CDR3 sequences; 25% are singletons. This sample also belongs to another study, concerning T cells of mothers and their children.

Specimen: blood. The receptors stem from a girl between 2 and 10 years old in good health.

DNA of the CDR3: TGTGCCAGTAGTATCGTTGATCAGCCCCAGCATTTT. This encodes CASSIVDQPQHF. V is TRBV19 and J is TRBJ1-5; D uncertain. CDR1 LNHDA and CDR2 SQIVND come from the germline V gene (reference sequence). The CDR3 totals 12 residues. Trimming pared 3 bases from V and 5 bases from J, leaving 5 bases between. Full variable domain (missing parts from reference TRBV19 and TRBJ1-5): DGGITQSPKYLFRKEGQNVTLSCEQNLNHDAMYWYRQDPGQGLRLIYYSQIVNDFQKGDIAEGYSVSREKKESFPLTVTSAQKNPTAFYLCASSIVDQPQHFGDGTRLSIL.

The chain uses TRBV29-1 and TRBJ1-1, with unresolved D. Trimming removed 3 bases at V and 0 bases at J, with 11 bases between. The CDR3 runs 14 residues. The germline V gene has CDR1 SQVTM and CDR2 ANQGSEA. CDR3 bases: TGCAGCGTTGATCCCGCCACCATGAACACTGAAGCTTTCTTT. As protein: CSVDPATMNTEAFF.

A word on this clonotype: An end of the junction does not agree with germline; a read error may underlie this. J is TRBJ1-1 and V is TRBV7-9; unclear D gene. The germline gives CDR1 SEHNR, CDR2 FQNEAQ (reference sequence). This CDR3 spans 12 amino acids. CDR3: CASSLEAWSAAF. DNA of the CDR3: TGTGCCAGCAGCTTAGAGGCCTGGTCGGCAGCGTTT.

Concerning this clonotype itself: A read error may produce the germline difference seen at one junction end. The gene calls are TRBV5-1 and TRBJ1-2, with D maybe TRBD1 (5 bases). There are 13 residues in the CDR3. Germline V gene sequence: CDR1 SGHRS, CDR2 YFSETQ. The CDR3 spells CASSPGGTWGYTF. Written as DNA, the CDR3 is TGCGCCAGCAGCCCAGGAGGTACCTGGGGCTACACTTTC.

The gene calls are TRBV4-3 and TRBJ1-5, with D perhaps matching TRBD1 (5 bases). The CDR3 loop spans 16 amino acids. Between the trimmed V and J ends, which lost 0 bases and 7 bases, there was a span of 16 bases. Germline V gives CDR1 LGHNA, CDR2 YSLEER. Here the CDR3 DNA reads TGCGCCAGCAGCCAAGATCTGGCGGTGGGGGGGCAGCCCCAGCATTTT. This codes for CASSQDLAVGGQPQHF.

The rearrangement links TRBV27 to TRBJ2-3, with D unclear. V was trimmed by 8 bases and J by 1 base, leaving 16 bases between them. From germline, CDR1 is MNHEY and CDR2 SMNVEV (reference sequence). CDR3 length equals 15 residues. CDR3 in DNA: TGTGCCAGCGGAGAATGGGGAAGCGGCACAGATACGCAGTATTTT. Its protein product is CASGEWGSGTDTQYF.

This clonotype was observed a single time. The J gene is TRBJ1-5, the V gene TRBV28; weak D call: TRBD1 (5 bases). The CDR3 contains 17 residues. V was pared by 3 bases and J by 4 bases, with 19 bases between. Germline V CDR1 and CDR2: MDHEN, SYDVKM. CDR3 in amino acids: CASSFPGGTYRNQPQHF. The CDR3 region has the DNA TGTGCCAGCAGTTTTCCAGGTGGGACTTATCGAAATCAGCCCCAGCATTTT.

This clonotype was observed a handful of times. Germline is not matched at one junction end, which may reflect a read error. The V call is TRBV14, the J call TRBJ2-1; D is possibly TRBD1 (5 bases). The CDR3 is 13 amino acids. Germline V gene sequence: CDR1 SGHDN, CDR2 FVKESK. The CDR3 nucleotides are TGCGCCAGCAGCCAAGATCCTGGGGCAGCCGACCTCTTC. As protein: CASSQDPGAADLF. Together with reference TRBV14 and TRBJ2-1, the CDR3 gives the full variable domain: EAGVTQFPSHSVIEKGQTVTLRCDPISGHDNLYWYRRVMGKEIKFLLHFVKESKQDESGMPNNRFLAERTGGTYSTLKVQPAELEDSGVYFCASSQDPGAADLFGPGTRLTVL.